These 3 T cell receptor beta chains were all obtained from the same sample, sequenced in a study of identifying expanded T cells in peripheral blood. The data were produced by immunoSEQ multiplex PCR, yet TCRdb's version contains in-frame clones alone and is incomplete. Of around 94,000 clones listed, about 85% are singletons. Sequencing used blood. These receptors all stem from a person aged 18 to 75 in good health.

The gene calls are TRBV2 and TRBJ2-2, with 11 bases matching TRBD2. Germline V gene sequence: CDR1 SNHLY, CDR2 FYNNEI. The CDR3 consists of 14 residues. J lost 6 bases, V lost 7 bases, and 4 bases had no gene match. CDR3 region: CASTPSGGPGELFF. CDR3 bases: TGTGCCAGCACTCCTAGCGGGGGGCCCGGGGAGCTGTTTTTT.

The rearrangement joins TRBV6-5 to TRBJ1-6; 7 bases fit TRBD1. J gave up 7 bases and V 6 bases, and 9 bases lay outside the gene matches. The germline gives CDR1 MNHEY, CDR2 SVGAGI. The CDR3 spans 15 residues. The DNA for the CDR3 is TGTGCCAGCAGCTTGCCCACAGGGGTCAATTCACCCCTCCACTTT. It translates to CASSLPTGVNSPLHF.

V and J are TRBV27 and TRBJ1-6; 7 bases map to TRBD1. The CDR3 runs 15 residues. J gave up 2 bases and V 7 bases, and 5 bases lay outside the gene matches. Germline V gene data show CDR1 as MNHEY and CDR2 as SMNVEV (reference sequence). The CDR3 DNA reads TGTGCCAGCAAGGGGGCGAATACCTATAATTCACCCCTCCACTTT. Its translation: CASKGANTYNSPLHF.